This TCR beta chain stems from a study of T cells in Graves' hyperthyroidism and ophthalmopathy. There were TCR beta CDR3 regions amplified from RNA transcripts. In the first-round RT-PCR of the TCR CDR3, the HTBI primer set was used. MiXCR, applied by TCRdb to the multiplex PCR reads, yields one record per CDR3 protein. This table has about 300,000 distinct CDR3 sequences, 25% to 30% appearing once. This clonotype was found many times. This CDR3 contains 15 residues. CDR1 and CDR2 (germline): MDHEN, SYDVKM. V was clipped by 4 bases and J by 1 base, with 13 bases between them. The study excluded patients with uncontrolled infection, other autoimmune disease, pregnancy or lactation. For the diagnoses, clinical symptoms, serum thyroxine and TRAb, thyroid ultrasound and orbital computed tomography were used. Predating any ophthalmopathy symptoms, the blood sample was taken at first hyperthyroidism diagnosis.

The sequenced sample was blood. The source of this sequence is a man in his forties or fifties with Graves' hyperthyroidism that later progressed to Graves' ophthalmopathy. This chain connects TRBV28 to TRBJ1-1; maybe TRBD1 (6 bases). DNA of the CDR3: TGTGCCAGCAGTTCGTCAGGGGAGGGGAACACTGAAGCTTTCTTT. This gives the protein CASSSSGEGNTEAFF. Full variable domain (missing parts from reference TRBV28 and TRBJ1-1): DVKVTQSSRYLVKRTGEKVFLECVQDMDHENMFWYRQDPGLGLRLIYFSYDVKMKEKGDIPEGYSVSREKKERFSLILESASTNQTSMYLCASSSSGEGNTEAFFGQGTRLTVV.